Following are 21 T cell receptor beta chains from one sample sequenced in a study of persistence of HIV-infected CD4 T cells. Lysates of CMV-infected fibroblasts at approximately 9.4 ug/mL stimulated these cells. CD40L/CD69 double-negative CD45RO-high memory CD4+ T cells were collected. Sequencing used immunoSEQ version 4 in survey mode. Some clones are missing from TCRdb's copy, which holds only in-frame ones; the method was immunoSEQ multiplex PCR. The table lists some 41,000 clones, around 80% of them singletons. No antigens are known for them. This specimen consisted of CD4+ T cells sorted from PBMCs after approximately 19-hour stimulation, obtained from a patient who received antiretroviral therapy. The receptors shown here come from an adult man with HIV who was CMV-seropositive.

This clone was seen just once. This chain joins TRBV19 and TRBJ2-7; 10 nucleotides agree with TRBD1. The ends lost 7 bases at V and 12 bases at J; junction bases unmatched: 12. The CDR3 is 13 amino acids. Germline V gene sequence: CDR1 LNHDA, CDR2 SQIVND (reference sequence). The CDR3 loop is CASNDGTGAFWYF. In nucleotides, the CDR3 is TGTGCCAGTAACGACGGGACAGGGGCCTTTTGGTACTTC.

The chain links TRBV24-1 to TRBJ1-2; D gene unclear. CDR1 is KGHDR, CDR2 SFDVKD, per germline. This CDR3 is 13 amino acids long. Trimming cost V 7 bases and J 0 bases, with 8 bases left between them. CDR3 DNA sequence: TGTGCCACCAGCGCGACTTCTAACTATGGCTACACCTTC. Protein sequence: CATSATSNYGYTF.

CDR3 coding DNA: TGTGCCAGCAGCACCCAGGGCTCCGGGGAGCTGTTTTTT. Amino acids: CASSTQGSGELFF. This chain joins TRBV7-2 and TRBJ2-2, with D tentatively TRBD1 (5 bases). Germline CDR1 and CDR2: SGHTA and FQGNSA. Trimming removed 5 bases at V and 6 bases at J, with 10 bases between. The CDR3 contains 13 residues. Supplemented by reference TRBV7-2 and TRBJ2-2, the full variable domain reads GAGVSQSPSNKVTEKGKDVELRCDPISGHTALYWYRQSLGQGLEFLIYFQGNSAPDKSGLPSDRFSAERTGGSVSTLTIQRTQQEDSAVYLCASSTQGSGELFFGEGSRLTVL.

This chain uses TRBV2 with TRBJ2-3; D not resolved. V was shortened by 4 bases and J by 1 base, with 12 bases between the two germline ends. Germline CDR1 is SNHLY and CDR2 is FYNNEI. CDR3 length: 15 amino acids. CDR3 in DNA: TGTGCCAGCAGTGGCCTCCTACTGGGCACAGATACGCAGTATTTT. This gives the protein CASSGLLLGTDTQYF. The full variable domain, its missing parts supplied by reference TRBV2 and TRBJ2-3, is EPEVTQTPSHQVTQMGQEVILRCVPISNHLYFYWYRQILGQKVEFLVSFYNNEISEKSEIFDDQFSVERPDGSNFTLKIRSTKLEDSAMYFCASSGLLLGTDTQYFGPGTRLTVL.

This clone was counted between two and nine times. The rearrangement uses TRBV7-9 and TRBJ1-6, with TRBD1 matching 9 bases. Unmatched junction bases numbered 6, after V lost 5 bases and J lost 4 bases. Looked up from germline, CDR1 is SEHNR and CDR2 is FQNEAQ (reference sequence). The CDR3 contains 16 residues. CDR3: CASSPETGGYNSPLHF. The CDR3 coding sequence is TGTGCCAGCAGCCCGGAGACAGGGGGATATAATTCACCCCTCCACTTT.

The chain recombines TRBV5-4 with TRBJ1-1, with D tentatively TRBD1 (6 bases). This CDR3 region has 14 residues. Germline V CDR1 and CDR2: SGHNT, YYREEE (reference sequence). V lost 5 bases and J lost 0, with 11 bases in between. The CDR3 spells CASSRGGLNTEAFF. CDR3 sequence (DNA): TGTGCCAGCAGTCGGGGGGGCCTGAACACTGAAGCTTTCTTT.

This sequence joins TRBV7-8 and TRBJ2-2, with 13 bases identical to TRBD2. V dropped 7 bases and J dropped 7; count of bases not matched to a gene: 9. The CDR3 has 16 residues. Germline-derived CDR1 and CDR2 are SGHVS and FQNEAQ. The CDR3 loop reads CASTMRTSGGDGELFF. CDR3 coding DNA: TGTGCCAGCACCATGAGGACTAGCGGGGGTGACGGGGAGCTGTTTTTT.

The chain uses TRBV6-1 and TRBJ1-4; D possibly corresponds to TRBD1 (5 bases). This CDR3 is 11 amino acids long. V gave up 5 bases and J gave up 13 bases, with 11 bases separating them. From germline, CDR1 is MNHNS and CDR2 SASEGT. The CDR3 region has the DNA TGTGCCAGCAGTTATAGGGGAGGACTGTTTTTT. This sequence encodes CASSYRGGLFF.

This rearrangement joins TRBV29-1 to TRBJ1-1; D gene unclear. The CDR3 is 14 residues long. From germline, CDR1 is SQVTM and CDR2 ANQGSEA. The germline V and J ends were trimmed by 5 bases and 4 bases, with 17 bases remaining between them. DNA for the CDR3: TGCAGCGTTAAGAGGACCCAGCGGAGCACTGAAGCTTTCTTT. Translated: CSVKRTQRSTEAFF.

In this sample, this clone turned up once. V is TRBV27 and J is TRBJ2-4; 11 bases fit TRBD1. From germline, CDR1 is MNHEY and CDR2 SMNVEV (reference sequence). The V and J ends lost 5 bases and 6 bases, in that order; junction bases with no gene match: 3. The CDR3 runs 14 residues. DNA of the CDR3: TGTGCCAGCAGTCTGGACAGGGGGCGAAACATTCAGTACTTC. It is translated as CASSLDRGRNIQYF.

The V gene is TRBV3-1 (or the pseudogene TRBV3-2), the J gene TRBJ2-2; the D is unclear. In germline, CDR1 is LGHDT, CDR2 YNNKEL (reference sequence). The CDR3 consists of 14 residues. The V gene lost 0 bases and the J gene lost 7 bases, with 9 bases spanning the gap. DNA of the CDR3: TGTGCCAGCAGCCAAGACAGTTTCATCGGGGAGCTGTTTTTT. Amino acid sequence: CASSQDSFIGELFF.

The rearrangement uses TRBV29-1 and TRBJ1-2; unclear D gene. The CDR3 contains 15 residues. V shed 5 bases and J shed 4 bases, with 20 bases lying between them. Germline lookup yields CDR1 SQVTM and CDR2 ANQGSEA. The CDR3 here is CSVLVTVTDSYGYTF. The CDR3 bases are TGCAGCGTTCTTGTGACCGTCACGGATAGCTATGGCTACACCTTC. The full variable domain, rest sourced from reference TRBV29-1 and TRBJ1-2, is SAVISQKPSRDICQRGTSLTIQCQVDSQVTMMFWYRQQPGQSLTLIATANQGSEATYESGFVIDKFPISRPNLTFSTLTVSNMSPEDSSIYLCSVLVTVTDSYGYTFGSGTRLTVV.

The rearrangement links TRBV28 to TRBJ2-7; no clear D gene. Germline loops: CDR1 MDHEN, CDR2 SYDVKM. The V end was cut by 6 bases, the J end by 2 bases, with 5 bases between. This CDR3 region has 11 residues. CDR3 nucleotide sequence: TGTGCCAGCAGCTCTACCTACGAGCAGTACTTC. It yields the protein CASSSTYEQYF.

The J gene is TRBJ1-5, the V gene TRBV15; D unresolved. V was pared by 5 bases and J by 3 bases, with 5 bases between. The germline V gene encodes CDR1 LNHNV and CDR2 YYDKDF (reference sequence). This CDR3 is built from 12 residues. This chain's CDR3 is CATSSSNQPQHF. DNA for the CDR3: TGTGCCACCAGCTCATCCAATCAGCCCCAGCATTTT.

The chain links TRBV24-1 to TRBJ2-1; D gene unclear. Trimming left V 3 bases short and J 5 bases short, with 10 bases between. Germline CDR1 is KGHDR and CDR2 is SFDVKD. The CDR3 runs 14 residues. The CDR3 loop is CATSDPLYHNEQFF. The CDR3 coding sequence is TGTGCCACCAGTGATCCTCTGTACCACAATGAGCAGTTCTTC.

This chain uses TRBV10-3 with TRBJ2-1, with D possibly being TRBD1 (7 bases). Trimming took 8 bases from V and 2 from J, leaving 16 bases between them. This CDR3 has 15 amino acids. Per the germline V gene, CDR1 is ENHRY and CDR2 is SYGVKD. The CDR3 loop is CAIRRGGTAYNEQFF. In DNA form, the CDR3 reads TGTGCCATCCGAAGAGGGGGGACAGCCTACAATGAGCAGTTCTTC.

The rearrangement uses TRBV28 and TRBJ1-2; 8 bases map to TRBD1. This CDR3 is built from 14 residues. With 6 bases clipped from V and 5 bases from J, the junction kept 8 bases outside the gene matches. Germline CDR1 reads MDHEN; CDR2 reads SYDVKM. The CDR3 DNA is TGTGCCAGCAGGGAACAGGGGGTCAGGTATGGCTACACCTTC. Translated, it gives CASREQGVRYGYTF.

The chain joins TRBV2 to TRBJ2-1; perhaps TRBD1 as D (6 bases). Germline V lookup: CDR1 SNHLY, CDR2 FYNNEI. Trimming stripped 4 bases from V and 6 bases from J, with 13 bases between. The CDR3 is 14 amino acids. This CDR3 reads CASSGQTGINEQFF. In DNA form, the CDR3 reads TGTGCCAGCAGTGGGCAGACAGGAATCAATGAGCAGTTCTTC.

The J gene is TRBJ2-7, the V gene TRBV20-1; a possible D gene is TRBD2 (6 bases). Germline V gene sequence: CDR1 DFQATT, CDR2 SNEGSKA (reference sequence). This CDR3 region has 11 residues. V lost 3 bases and J 7 bases, leaving 10 bases between the germline ends. The CDR3, as DNA: TGCAGTGCTAGCCTTGGGGGGGAGCAGTACTTC. This translates into CSASLGGEQYF.

The rearrangement joins TRBV6-5 to TRBJ1-1; 10 bases match TRBD1. The junction had 2 bases not matched to a gene; V was cut back by 5 bases and J by 2 bases. CDR3 length: 14 amino acids. The germline gives CDR1 MNHEY, CDR2 SVGAGI. DNA for the CDR3: TGTGCCAGCAGTCCGACAGGGGGCAACACTGAAGCTTTCTTT. This codes for CASSPTGGNTEAFF.

V and J are TRBV19 and TRBJ1-4; D unresolved. The V end lost 4 bases, the J end lost 0 bases, and 9 bases lay between the germline ends. Germline CDR1 is LNHDA and CDR2 is SQIVND (reference sequence). There are 15 residues in the CDR3. In DNA form, the CDR3 reads TGTGCCAGTAGTAAGAGGAGTGCAACTAATGAAAAACTGTTTTTT. Its protein is CASSKRSATNEKLFF. The complete variable domain, with remaining parts taken from reference TRBV19 and TRBJ1-4, reads DGGITQSPKYLFRKEGQNVTLSCEQNLNHDAMYWYRQDPGQGLRLIYYSQIVNDFQKGDIAEGYSVSREKKESFPLTVTSAQKNPTAFYLCASSKRSATNEKLFFGSGTQLSVL.